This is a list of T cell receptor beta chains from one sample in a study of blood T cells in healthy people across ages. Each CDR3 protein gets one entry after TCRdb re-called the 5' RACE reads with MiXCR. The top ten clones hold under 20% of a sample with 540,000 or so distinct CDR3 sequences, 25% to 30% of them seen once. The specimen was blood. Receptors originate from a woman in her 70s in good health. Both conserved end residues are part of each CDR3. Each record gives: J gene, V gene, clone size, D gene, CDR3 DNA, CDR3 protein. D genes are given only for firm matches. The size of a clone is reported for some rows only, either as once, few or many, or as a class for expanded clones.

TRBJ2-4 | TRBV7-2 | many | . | TGTGCCAGCAGCTTAGATTTTGGGAAGGCCCAGTACTTC | CASSLDFGKAQYF
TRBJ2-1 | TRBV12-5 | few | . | TGTGCTAGTGGTTTGGGGACCCACTTCGGTGAGCAGTTCTTC | CASGLGTHFGEQFF
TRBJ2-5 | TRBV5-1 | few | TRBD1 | TGCGCCAGCAGCCATGGGACAGGGGAAGAGACCCAGTACTTC | CASSHGTGEETQYF
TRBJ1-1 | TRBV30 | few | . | TGTGCCTGGAGTGTTGGGGTTTTAAGTATCGGAAACACTGAAGCTTTCTTT | CAWSVGVLSIGNTEAFF
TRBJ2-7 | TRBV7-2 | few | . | TGTGCCAGCAGCTTAGACAGGACGAGCTCCTACGAGCAGTACTTC | CASSLDRTSSYEQYF
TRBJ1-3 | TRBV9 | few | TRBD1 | TGTGCCAGCAGCGTCGCGGGACAGGGGGACACCATATATTTT | CASSVAGQGDTIYF
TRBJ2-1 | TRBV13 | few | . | TGTGCCAGCAGTTACAATGAGCAGTTCTTC | CASSYNEQFF
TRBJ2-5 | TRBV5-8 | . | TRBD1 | TGTGCCAGCAGGGACAGGGGCGCGAAAGAGACCCAGTACTTC | CASRDRGAKETQYF
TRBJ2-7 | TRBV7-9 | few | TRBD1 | TGTGCCAGCAGCGAGGACAGGGGGCAGAACGAGCAGTACTTC | CASSEDRGQNEQYF
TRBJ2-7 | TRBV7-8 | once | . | TGTGCCAGCAGCTTAGGCCGGGACACCTCAACCTACGAGCAGTACTTC | CASSLGRDTSTYEQYF
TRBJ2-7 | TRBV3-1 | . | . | TGTGCCAGCAGCCTCAAGGGGGGCAGGGGCTACGAGCAGTACTTC | CASSLKGGRGYEQYF
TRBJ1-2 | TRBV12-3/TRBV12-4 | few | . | TGTGCCTGCAGTCCCAATGGGGGATCCTATGGCTACACCTTC | CACSPNGGSYGYTF
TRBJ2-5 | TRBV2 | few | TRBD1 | TGTGCCAGCAGTGCCGGGACAGAGGGACCTGAGTACTTC | CASSAGTEGPEYF
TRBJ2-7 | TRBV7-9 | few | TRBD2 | TGTGCCAGCAGCTTCGGGGGGGCGTCGTACGAGCAGTACTTC | CASSFGGASYEQYF
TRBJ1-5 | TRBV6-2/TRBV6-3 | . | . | TGTGCCAGCAGGAGGGACCTCGTAGGTAACCAGCATTTT | CASRRDLVGNQHF
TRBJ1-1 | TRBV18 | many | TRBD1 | TGTGCCAGCTCAACGGACAGGGCGAACACTGAAGCTTTCTTT | CASSTDRANTEAFF
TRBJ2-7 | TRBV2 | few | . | TGTGCCAGCAGCAAAGTGGGGGGCTACGAGCAGTACTTC | CASSKVGGYEQYF
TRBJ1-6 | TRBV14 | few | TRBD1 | TGTGCCAGCAGCCAAAACAGGGGATTGAATTCACCCCTCCACTTT | CASSQNRGLNSPLHF
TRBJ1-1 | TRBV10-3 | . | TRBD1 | TGTGCCATCAGTGAGTCGACAGGGTTGAAGGGTGAAGCTTTCTTT | CAISESTGLKGEAFF
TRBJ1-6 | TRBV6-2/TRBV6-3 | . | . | TGTGCCAGCAGTTGGTACGGAAGTTCACCCCTCCACTTT | CASSWYGSSPLHF
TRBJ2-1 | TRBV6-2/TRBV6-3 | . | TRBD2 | TGTGCCAGCTTGACGCGGGGGGCAAGTGGTTCGACTGAGCAGTTCTTC | CASLTRGASGSTEQFF
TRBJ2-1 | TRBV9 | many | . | TGTGCCAGCAGCGCATCTACAGGGCAGGGGATGACCTACAATGAGCAGTTCTTC | CASSASTGQGMTYNEQFF
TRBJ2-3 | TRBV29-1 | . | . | TGCAGCTCTTCAGGGGAGAGCACAGATACGCAGTATTTT | CSSSGESTDTQYF
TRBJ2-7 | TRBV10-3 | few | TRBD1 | TGTGCCATCAGTGGACCCACAGGGGGAAGCCACGAGCAGTACTTC | CAISGPTGGSHEQYF
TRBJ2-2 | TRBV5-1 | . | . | TGCGCCAGCAGCTTCCCCAGGGCCGGGGAGCTGTTTTTT | CASSFPRAGELFF
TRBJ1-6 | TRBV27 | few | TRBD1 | TGTGCCAGCAGACCCAGGGGGAATAATTCACCCCTCCACTTT | CASRPRGNNSPLHF
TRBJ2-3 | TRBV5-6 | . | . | TGTGCCAGCACCCCACGGATGGCCCGCACAGATACGCAGTATTTT | CASTPRMARTDTQYF
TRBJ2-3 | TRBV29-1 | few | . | TGCAGCGTTGTCGGCAGGGGCGGCACAGATACGCAGTATTTT | CSVVGRGGTDTQYF
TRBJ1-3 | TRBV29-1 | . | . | TGCAGCGGGGGGGGCTCTGGAAACACCATATATTTT | CSGGGSGNTIYF
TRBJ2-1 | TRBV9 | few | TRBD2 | TGTGCCAGCAGCTTCGGGGTAGCGGGGTACAATGAGCAGTTCTTC | CASSFGVAGYNEQFF
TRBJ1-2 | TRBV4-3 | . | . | TGCGCCAGCAGCCGTGGGGAAACTAACTATGGCTACACCTTC | CASSRGETNYGYTF
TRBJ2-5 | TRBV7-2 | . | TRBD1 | TGTGCCAGCAGCGCTCAGGGGGCAGAGACCCAGTACTTC | CASSAQGAETQYF
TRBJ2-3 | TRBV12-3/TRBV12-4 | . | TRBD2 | TGTGCCAGCAGCCTACTAGCGAGTAAATTAGATACGCAGTATTTT | CASSLLASKLDTQYF
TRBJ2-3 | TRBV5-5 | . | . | TGTGCCAGCAGCCCCCAAAGCGCAGATACGCAGTATTTT | CASSPQSADTQYF
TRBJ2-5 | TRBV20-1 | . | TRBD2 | TGCAGTGCTATTAAGCGGGGCCGTGAGACCCAGTACTTC | CSAIKRGRETQYF